This entry features one T cell receptor beta chain sequence. These data originate in a study of blood T cell repertoires in COVID-19. For the study at large: From the United States, Italy and Spain came samples of acute and convalescent COVID-19.

In the original analysis: Using reference gene primer amplification, nucleated cell counts were estimated. Measured with immunoSEQ multiplex PCR; TCRdb has only the in-frame clones, and not every one. From that table come the V and J calls and clone size; the DNA was used to work out D and trimming. This sample carries more than 150,000 clones, 86% of them seen once, and the ten largest clones take approximately 7%. There are 16 residues in the CDR3. V trimming: 0 bases; J trimming: 1 base; junction bases outside the gene matches: 6. Germline V CDR1 and CDR2: SGDLS, YYNGEE. This TCR was sampled from a man aged 50 or older with active or convalescent COVID-19. The sample taken for sequencing was peripheral blood. V gene TRBV9 combines with J gene TRBJ1-1; 7 nucleotides agree with TRBD1. CDR3 DNA sequence: TGTGCCAGCAGCGTAGGCCCGACAGGGTGGAACACTGAAGCTTTCTTT. Translated, it gives CASSVGPTGWNTEAFF.